This T cell receptor (beta chain) comes out of a study of blood T cell repertoires in COVID-19. V lost 4 bases to trimming and J lost 4 bases; unmatched junction nucleotides: 4. CDR1 is LNHDA and CDR2 is SQIVND in the germline V gene (reference sequence). The CDR3 runs to 15 residues. Libraries were prepared by immunoSEQ multiplex PCR; TCRdb keeps only in-frame clonotypes and omits some of them. The sample has some 340,000 clones, 85% seen once. Specimen: peripheral blood. The rearrangement uses TRBV19 and TRBJ1-5, with 10 bases lining up with TRBD1. This receptor was taken from a woman between 18 and 29 years old with acute or convalescent COVID-19. CDR3: CASSTDRGPNQPQHF. Here the CDR3 DNA reads TGTGCCAGTAGTACCGACAGGGGGCCGAATCAGCCCCAGCATTTT.